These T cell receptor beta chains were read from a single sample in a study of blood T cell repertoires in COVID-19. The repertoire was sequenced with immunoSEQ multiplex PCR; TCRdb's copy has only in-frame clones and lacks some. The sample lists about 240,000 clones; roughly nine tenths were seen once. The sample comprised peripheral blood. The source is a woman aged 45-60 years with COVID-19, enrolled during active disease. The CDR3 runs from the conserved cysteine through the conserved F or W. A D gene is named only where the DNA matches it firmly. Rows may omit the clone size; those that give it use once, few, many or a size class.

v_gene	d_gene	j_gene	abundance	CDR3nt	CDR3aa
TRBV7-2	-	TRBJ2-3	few	TGTGCCAGCAGCTTAGGGGACTCATACACAGATACGCAGTATTTT	CASSLGDSYTDTQYF
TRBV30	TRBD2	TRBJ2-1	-	TGTGCCTGGAAGTCCTTTAGCGGGGCTAATGAGCAGTTCTTC	CAWKSFSGANEQFF
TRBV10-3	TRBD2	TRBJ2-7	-	TGTGCCACCATCGCAATAGCGGGGACCGAGCAGTACTTC	CATIAIAGTEQYF
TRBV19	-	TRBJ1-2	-	TGTGCCAGTAGCTTACCCCCGGGACTAAAAGGCTACACCTTC	CASSLPPGLKGYTF
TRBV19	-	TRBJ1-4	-	TGTGCCAGTACCTCCCCTCGAGGCCACGTGGAGGTACTGTTTTTT	CASTSPRGHVEVLFF
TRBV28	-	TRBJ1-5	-	TGTGCCAGCAGTCCCCGGGGGGGTAGCAATCAGCCCCAGCATTTT	CASSPRGGSNQPQHF
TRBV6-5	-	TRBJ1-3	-	TGTGCCAGCAGTAAACAACGCTCTGGAAACACCATATATTTT	CASSKQRSGNTIYF
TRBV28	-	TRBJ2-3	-	TGTGCCAGCAGTTTAGACAGTACCACAGATACGCAGTATTTT	CASSLDSTTDTQYF
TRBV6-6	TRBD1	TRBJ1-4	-	TGTGCCAGCAGTTACACAGGGGGCCATGATAATGAAAAACTGTTTTTT	CASSYTGGHDNEKLFF
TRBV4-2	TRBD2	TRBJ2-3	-	TGTGCCAGCAGCCAAGTCTTGGCGGGGGGGCGGGCAGATACGCAGTATTTT	CASSQVLAGGRADTQYF
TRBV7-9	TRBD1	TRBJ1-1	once	TGTGCCAGCAGCCTCTTCGAAAGGGGGCTCACTGAAGCTTTCTTT	CASSLFERGLTEAFF
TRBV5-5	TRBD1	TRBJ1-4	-	TGTGCCAGCAGCTTTGGGAGCTCAGGGGGAGGTGAAAAACTGTTTTTT	CASSFGSSGGGEKLFF
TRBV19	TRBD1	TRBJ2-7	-	TGTGCCAGTAGTATAGGACGGACAGGGGTCTACGAGCAGTACTTC	CASSIGRTGVYEQYF
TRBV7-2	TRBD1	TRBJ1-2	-	TGTGCCAGCAGCTACTACAGGGGGCAGAACTATGGCTACACCTTC	CASSYYRGQNYGYTF
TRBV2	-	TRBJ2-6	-	TGTGCCAGCAGTGGGCTCTCTGGGGCCAACGTCCTGACTTTC	CASSGLSGANVLTF
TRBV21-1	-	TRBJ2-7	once	TGTGCCAGCAGCCCTCTAGCGGGGGCCCCCTACGAGCAGTACTTC	CASSPLAGAPYEQYF
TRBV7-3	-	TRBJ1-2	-	TGTGCCAGCAGCTTAAATGGGGGCGCGGACTATGGCTACACCTTC	CASSLNGGADYGYTF
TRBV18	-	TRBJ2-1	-	TGTGCCAGCTCACCGGAGCAGGGGTCGAATGAGCAGTTCTTC	CASSPEQGSNEQFF
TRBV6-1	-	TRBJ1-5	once	TGTGCCAGCAGTGAAGGCTATGGGGGGAGCAATCAGCCCCAGCATTTT	CASSEGYGGSNQPQHF
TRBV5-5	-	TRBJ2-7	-	TGTGCCAGCAGCTCACAGGGAGGGGAATACGAGCAGTACTTC	CASSSQGGEYEQYF
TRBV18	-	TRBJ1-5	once	TGTGCCAGCTCACCGATGGGAGGTAGCAATCAGCCCCAGCATTTT	CASSPMGGSNQPQHF
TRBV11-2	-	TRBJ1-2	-	TGTGCCAGCAGCTTAGATTTTCAGGGGCGGCTTGGCTACACCTTC	CASSLDFQGRLGYTF
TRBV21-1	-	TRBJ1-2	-	TGTGCCAGCAGCAAAGAGGGGAACGGTGCGGATGGCTACACCTTC	CASSKEGNGADGYTF
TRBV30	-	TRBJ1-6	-	TGTGCCTGGAGTCTAACGTCTAGGAGTAAGGGGTCACCCCTCCACTTT	CAWSLTSRSKGSPLHF
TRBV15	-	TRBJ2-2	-	TGTGCCACCAGCAAAGCAGGGTTAATAACCGGGGAGCTGTTTTTT	CATSKAGLITGELFF
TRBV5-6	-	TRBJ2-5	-	TGTGCCAGCAGCCTGGCAAGGTTGGAGGAGACCCAGTACTTC	CASSLARLEETQYF
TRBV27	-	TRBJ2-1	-	TGTGCCAGCAGTTTCCCGGGGATAGGGCAGTTCTTC	CASSFPGIGQFF
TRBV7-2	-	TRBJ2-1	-	TGTGCCAGCACCCCACTCCTCTCTAGCAACCATGAGCAGTTCTTC	CASTPLLSSNHEQFF
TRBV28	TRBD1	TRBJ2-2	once	TGTGCCAGCAGTTTCCCCAGGGACAGTCGCGCCACCGGGGAGCTGTTTTTT	CASSFPRDSRATGELFF
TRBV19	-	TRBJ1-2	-	TGTGCCAGTAGTGTTCCGGGCCTCAGAGGGGGATACTATGGCTACACCTTC	CASSVPGLRGGYYGYTF
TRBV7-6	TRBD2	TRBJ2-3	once	TGTGCCAGCAGCTCCCCGGGTAGCGGGGGGCGCGGTACGCAGTATTTT	CASSSPGSGGRGTQYF
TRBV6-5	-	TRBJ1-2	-	TGTGCCAGCACCGAGCTTAACTATGGCTACACCTTC	CASTELNYGYTF
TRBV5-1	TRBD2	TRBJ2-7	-	TGCGCCAGCAGCTTGGGACCCCTAACGGGGGGTTATTACGAGCAGTACTTC	CASSLGPLTGGYYEQYF
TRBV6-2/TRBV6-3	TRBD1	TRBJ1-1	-	TGTGCCAGCAGTTACGCCCGGGACAGGGTTATAAACACTGAAGCTTTCTTT	CASSYARDRVINTEAFF
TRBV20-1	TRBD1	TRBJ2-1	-	TGCAGTGCAACCCCGGGACAGGAGCAGTTCTTC	CSATPGQEQFF
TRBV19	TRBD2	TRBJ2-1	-	TGTGCCAGTAGTATATCAAGCGGGGGGGCCCCTTTGGAGCAGTTCTTC	CASSISSGGAPLEQFF
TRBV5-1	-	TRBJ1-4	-	TGCGCCAGCAGCCTGACAGGAGTTAATGAAAAACTGTTTTTT	CASSLTGVNEKLFF
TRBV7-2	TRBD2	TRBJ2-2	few	TGTGCCAGCAGCCTTGGACTAGCGGGGGGGCCGGAAGGCACCGGGGAGCTGTTTTTT	CASSLGLAGGPEGTGELFF
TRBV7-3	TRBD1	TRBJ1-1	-	TGTGCCAGCAGCTTAGGGACAGGGGGTGTGATGAACACTGAAGCTTTCTTT	CASSLGTGGVMNTEAFF
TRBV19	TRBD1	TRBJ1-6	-	TGTGCCAGTAGTATCTCCAGTGGCACAGGGGATCGATCACCCCTCCACTTT	CASSISSGTGDRSPLHF
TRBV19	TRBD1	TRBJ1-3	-	TGTGCCAGCTTTCCCACAGGGGGCTCTGGAAACACCATATATTTT	CASFPTGGSGNTIYF
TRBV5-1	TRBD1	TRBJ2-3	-	TGCGCCAGCAGCAAACGAACCGGGACAGGGACAGATACGCAGTATTTT	CASSKRTGTGTDTQYF
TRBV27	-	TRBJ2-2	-	TGTGCCAGCAGGCTAGGACAGTCTTCCGGGGAGCTGTTTTTT	CASRLGQSSGELFF
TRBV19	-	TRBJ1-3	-	TGTGCCACCCGACAGGACCCTTCTGGAAACACCATATATTTT	CATRQDPSGNTIYF
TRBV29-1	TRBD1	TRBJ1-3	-	TGCAGCATAGGGACAGGGGGCTCTGGAAACACCATATATTTT	CSIGTGGSGNTIYF
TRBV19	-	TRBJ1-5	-	TGTGCCAGTAGTATCAGGCAGGGCGAAAGACAGCCCCAGCATTTT	CASSIRQGERQPQHF
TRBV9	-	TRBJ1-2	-	TGTGCCAGCAGCGACCTACGGGGGGTCCAACTCCAGGGCTACACCTTC	CASSDLRGVQLQGYTF
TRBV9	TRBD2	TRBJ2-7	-	TGTGCCAGCAGCGTGACTAGCGGGGGGGGTTACGAGCAGTACTTC	CASSVTSGGGYEQYF
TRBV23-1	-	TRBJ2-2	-	TGCGCCAGCAGTCGTTTGTGGCCGATGAACACCGGGGAGCTGTTTTTT	CASSRLWPMNTGELFF
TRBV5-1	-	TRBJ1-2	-	TGCGCCAGCAGCCCCGACGACTCCTATGGCTACACCTTC	CASSPDDSYGYTF
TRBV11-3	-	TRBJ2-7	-	TGTGCCAGCAGCCCCCGAGTACCGAGGAAGTCCTACGAGCAGTACTTC	CASSPRVPRKSYEQYF
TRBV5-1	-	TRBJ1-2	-	TGCGCCAGCAGCGGGCTTCAGGTCCATGGCTACACCTTC	CASSGLQVHGYTF
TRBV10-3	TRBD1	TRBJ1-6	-	TGTGCCATCAGTGAGGCACTCGGGACAGGCAATTCACCCCTCCACTTT	CAISEALGTGNSPLHF
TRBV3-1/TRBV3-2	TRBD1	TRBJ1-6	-	TGTGCCAGCAGCCAGGGACAGGGGGCCCGGTTAAGCTCCTATAATTCACCCCTCCACTTT	CASSQGQGARLSSYNSPLHF
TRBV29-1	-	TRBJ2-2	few	TGCAGCGCCGGGTACACCGGGGAGCTGTTTTTT	CSAGYTGELFF
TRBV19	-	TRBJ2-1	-	TGTGCCAGTAGTCAAAGAAGACAGAAGAAGAATGAGCAGTTCTTC	CASSQRRQKKNEQFF
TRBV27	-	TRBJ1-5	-	TGTGCCAGCAGTCTCGCCCGGACAGCTACCAATCAGCCCCAGCATTTT	CASSLARTATNQPQHF